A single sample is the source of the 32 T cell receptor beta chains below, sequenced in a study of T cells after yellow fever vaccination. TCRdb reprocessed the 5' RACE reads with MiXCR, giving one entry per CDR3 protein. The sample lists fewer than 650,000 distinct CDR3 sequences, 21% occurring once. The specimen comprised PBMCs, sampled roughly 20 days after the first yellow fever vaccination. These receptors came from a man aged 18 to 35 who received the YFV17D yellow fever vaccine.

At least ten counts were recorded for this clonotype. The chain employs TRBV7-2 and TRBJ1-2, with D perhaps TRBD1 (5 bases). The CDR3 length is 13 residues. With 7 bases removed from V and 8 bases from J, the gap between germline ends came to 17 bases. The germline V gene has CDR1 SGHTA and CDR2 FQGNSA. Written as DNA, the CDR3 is TGTGCCAGCATATCCCCCGGGGGAAGAGGCTACACCTTC. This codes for CASISPGGRGYTF.

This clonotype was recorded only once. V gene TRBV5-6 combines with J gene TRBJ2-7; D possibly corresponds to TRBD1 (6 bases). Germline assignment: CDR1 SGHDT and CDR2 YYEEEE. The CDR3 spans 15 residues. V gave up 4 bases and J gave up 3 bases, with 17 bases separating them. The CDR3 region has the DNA TGTGCCAGCAGCCGTGGCGTGGGGGCAAACTACGAGCAGTACTTC. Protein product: CASSRGVGANYEQYF.

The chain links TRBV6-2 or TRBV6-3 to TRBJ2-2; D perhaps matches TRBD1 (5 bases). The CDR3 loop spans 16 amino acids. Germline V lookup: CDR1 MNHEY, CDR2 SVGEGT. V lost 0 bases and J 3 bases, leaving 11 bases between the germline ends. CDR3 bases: TGTGCCAGCAGTTACTCAAAGGGGCTGTACACCGGGGAGCTGTTTTTT. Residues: CASSYSKGLYTGELFF.

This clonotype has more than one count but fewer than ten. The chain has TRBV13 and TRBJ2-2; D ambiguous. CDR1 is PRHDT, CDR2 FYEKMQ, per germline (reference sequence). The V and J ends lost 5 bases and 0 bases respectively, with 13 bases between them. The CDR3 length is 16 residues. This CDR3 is CASSPGGRANTGELFF. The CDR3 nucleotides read TGTGCCAGCAGCCCAGGTGGTAGGGCGAACACCGGGGAGCTGTTTTTT.

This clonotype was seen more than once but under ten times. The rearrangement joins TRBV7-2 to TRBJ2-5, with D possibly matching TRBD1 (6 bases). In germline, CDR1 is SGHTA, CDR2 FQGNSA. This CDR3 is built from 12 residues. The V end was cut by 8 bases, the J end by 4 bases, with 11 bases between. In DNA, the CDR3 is TGTGCCAGCCAGACAGGTCGAGAGACCCAGTACTTC. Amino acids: CASQTGRETQYF.

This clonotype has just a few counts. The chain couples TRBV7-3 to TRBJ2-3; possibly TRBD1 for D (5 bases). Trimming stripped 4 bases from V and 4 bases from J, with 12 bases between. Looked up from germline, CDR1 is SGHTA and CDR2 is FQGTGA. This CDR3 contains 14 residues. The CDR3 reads CASSSATDPDTQYF. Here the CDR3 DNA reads TGTGCCAGCAGCTCTGCGACAGATCCAGATACGCAGTATTTT. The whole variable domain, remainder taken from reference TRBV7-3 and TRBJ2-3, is GAGVSQTPSNKVTEKGKYVELRCDPISGHTALYWYRQSLGQGPEFLIYFQGTGAADDSGLPNDRFFAVRPEGSVSTLKIQRTERGDSAVYLCASSSATDPDTQYFGPGTRLTVL.

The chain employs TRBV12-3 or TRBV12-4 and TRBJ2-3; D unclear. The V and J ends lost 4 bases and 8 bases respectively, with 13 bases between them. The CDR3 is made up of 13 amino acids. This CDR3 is CASSSTRPGTQYF. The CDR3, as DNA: TGTGCCAGCAGTTCAACCAGGCCGGGTACGCAGTATTTT.

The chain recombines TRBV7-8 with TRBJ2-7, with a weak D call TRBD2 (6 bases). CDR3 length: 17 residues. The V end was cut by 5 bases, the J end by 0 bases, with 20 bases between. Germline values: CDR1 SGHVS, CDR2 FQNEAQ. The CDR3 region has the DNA TGTGCCAGCAGCGGAAGGTCATCTGGCGGGGCCTCCTACGAGCAGTACGTC. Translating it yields CASSGRSSGGASYEQYV.

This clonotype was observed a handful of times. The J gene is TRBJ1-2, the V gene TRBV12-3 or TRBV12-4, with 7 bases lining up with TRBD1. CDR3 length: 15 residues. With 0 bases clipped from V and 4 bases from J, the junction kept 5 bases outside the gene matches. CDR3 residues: CASSLAWDSIYGYTF. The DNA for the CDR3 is TGTGCCAGCAGTTTAGCGTGGGACAGTATCTATGGCTACACCTTC.

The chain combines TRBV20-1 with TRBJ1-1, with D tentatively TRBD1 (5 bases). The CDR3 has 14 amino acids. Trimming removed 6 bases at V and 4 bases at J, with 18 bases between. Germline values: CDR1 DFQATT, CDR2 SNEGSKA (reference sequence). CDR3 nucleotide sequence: TGCAGTGCCTTTAGGCAGGGTCACGGCACTGAAGCTTTCTTT. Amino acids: CSAFRQGHGTEAFF.

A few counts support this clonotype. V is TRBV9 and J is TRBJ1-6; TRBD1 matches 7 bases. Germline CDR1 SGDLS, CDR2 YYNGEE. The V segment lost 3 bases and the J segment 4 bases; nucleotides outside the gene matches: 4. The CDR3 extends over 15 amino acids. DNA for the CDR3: TGTGCCAGCAGCGAAGGGACAGCTTATAATTCACCCCTCCACTTT. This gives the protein CASSEGTAYNSPLHF.

CDR3 in amino acids: CSARPDLYGYTF. In DNA, the CDR3 is TGCAGTGCTAGGCCGGACCTATATGGCTACACCTTC. The rearrangement uses TRBV20-1 and TRBJ1-2; D is unresolved. CDR3 size: 12 residues. Trimming shortened V by 3 bases and J by 5 bases, and 10 bases separated the two germline ends. Germline lookup yields CDR1 DFQATT and CDR2 SNEGSKA (reference sequence).

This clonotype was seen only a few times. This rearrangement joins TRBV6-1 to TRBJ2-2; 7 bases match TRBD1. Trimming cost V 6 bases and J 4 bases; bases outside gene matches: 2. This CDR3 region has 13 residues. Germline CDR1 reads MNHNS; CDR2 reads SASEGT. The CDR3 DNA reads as TGTGCCAGCAGGACAGGGCCCACCGGGGAGCTGTTTTTT. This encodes CASRTGPTGELFF.

This chain's CDR3 is CASWEGTDTQYF. CDR3 DNA sequence: TGCGCCAGCTGGGAGGGGACAGATACGCAGTATTTT. The V gene is TRBV5-1, the J gene TRBJ2-3, with TRBD2 matching 7 bases. CDR3 length: 12 amino acids. From germline, CDR1 is SGHRS and CDR2 YFSETQ. V was clipped by 7 bases and J by 3 bases; unmatched bases: 2.

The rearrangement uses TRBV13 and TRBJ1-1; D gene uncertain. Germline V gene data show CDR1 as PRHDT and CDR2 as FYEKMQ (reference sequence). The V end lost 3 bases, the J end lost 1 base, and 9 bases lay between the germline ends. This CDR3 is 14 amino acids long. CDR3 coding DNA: TGTGCCAGCAGCTTTCCCGGGTGGAACACTGAAGCTTTCTTT. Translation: CASSFPGWNTEAFF.

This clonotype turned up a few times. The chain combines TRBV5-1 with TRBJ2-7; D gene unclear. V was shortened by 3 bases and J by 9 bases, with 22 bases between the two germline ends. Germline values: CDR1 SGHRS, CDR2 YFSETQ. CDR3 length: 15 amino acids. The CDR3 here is CASSSTPGTPNLQYV. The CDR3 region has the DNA TGCGCCAGCAGCTCCACCCCAGGTACCCCTAATCTGCAGTACGTC.

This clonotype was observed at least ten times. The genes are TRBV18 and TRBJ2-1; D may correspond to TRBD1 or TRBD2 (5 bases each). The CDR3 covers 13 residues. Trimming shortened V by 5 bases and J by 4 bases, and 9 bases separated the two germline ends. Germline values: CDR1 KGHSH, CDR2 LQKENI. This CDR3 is CASSGTVYNEQFF. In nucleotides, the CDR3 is TGTGCCAGCTCAGGGACGGTTTACAATGAGCAGTTCTTC.

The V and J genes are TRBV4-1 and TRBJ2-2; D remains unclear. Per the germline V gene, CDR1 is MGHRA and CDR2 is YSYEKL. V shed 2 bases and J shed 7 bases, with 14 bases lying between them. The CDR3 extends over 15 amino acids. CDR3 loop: CASSQHSKAFGELFF. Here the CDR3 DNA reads TGCGCCAGCAGCCAACACAGTAAGGCTTTCGGGGAGCTGTTTTTT.

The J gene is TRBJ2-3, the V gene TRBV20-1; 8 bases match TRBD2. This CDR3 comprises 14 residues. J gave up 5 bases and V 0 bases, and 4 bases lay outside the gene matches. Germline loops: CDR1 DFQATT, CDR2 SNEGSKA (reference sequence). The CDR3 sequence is CSAREGSGVDTQYF. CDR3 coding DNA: TGCAGTGCTAGAGAGGGTAGCGGGGTAGATACGCAGTATTTT.

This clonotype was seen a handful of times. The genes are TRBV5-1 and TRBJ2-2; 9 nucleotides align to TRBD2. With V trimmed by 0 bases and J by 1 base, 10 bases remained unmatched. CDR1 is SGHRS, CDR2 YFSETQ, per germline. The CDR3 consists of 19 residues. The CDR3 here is CASSLAKLAGALNTGELFF. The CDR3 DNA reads TGCGCCAGCAGCTTGGCCAAACTAGCGGGTGCACTGAACACCGGGGAGCTGTTTTTT.

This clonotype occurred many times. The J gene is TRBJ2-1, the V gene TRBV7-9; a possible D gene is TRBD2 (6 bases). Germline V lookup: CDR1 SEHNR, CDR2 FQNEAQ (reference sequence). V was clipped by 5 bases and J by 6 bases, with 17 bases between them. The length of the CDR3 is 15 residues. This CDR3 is CASSLGRTTSNEQFF. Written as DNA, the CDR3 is TGTGCCAGCAGCCTGGGCCGGACTACGTCCAATGAGCAGTTCTTC. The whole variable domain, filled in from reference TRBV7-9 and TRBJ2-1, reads DTGVSQNPRHKITKRGQNVTFRCDPISEHNRLYWYRQTLGQGPEFLTYFQNEAQLEKSRLLSDRFSAERPKGSFSTLEIQRTEQGDSAMYLCASSLGRTTSNEQFFGPGTRLTVL.

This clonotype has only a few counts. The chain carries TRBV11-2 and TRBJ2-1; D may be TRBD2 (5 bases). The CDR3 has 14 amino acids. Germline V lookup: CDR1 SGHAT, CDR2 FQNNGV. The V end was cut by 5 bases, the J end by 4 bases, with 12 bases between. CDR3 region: CASSARTEYNEQFF. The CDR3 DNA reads TGTGCCAGCAGCGCCCGGACTGAGTACAATGAGCAGTTCTTC.

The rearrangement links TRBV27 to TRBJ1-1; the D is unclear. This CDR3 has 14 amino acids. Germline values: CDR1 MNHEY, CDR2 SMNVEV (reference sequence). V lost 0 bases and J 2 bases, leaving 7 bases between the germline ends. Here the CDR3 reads CASSLSKGNTEAFF. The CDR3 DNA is TGTGCCAGCAGTTTATCGAAGGGAAACACTGAAGCTTTCTTT.

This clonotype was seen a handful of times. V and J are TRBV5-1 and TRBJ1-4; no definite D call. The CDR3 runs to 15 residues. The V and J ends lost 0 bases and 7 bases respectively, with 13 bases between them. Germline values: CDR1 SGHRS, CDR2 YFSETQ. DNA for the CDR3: TGCGCCAGCAGCTTGGAGGCTGGGAAGGGTGAAAAACTGTTTTTT. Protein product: CASSLEAGKGEKLFF.

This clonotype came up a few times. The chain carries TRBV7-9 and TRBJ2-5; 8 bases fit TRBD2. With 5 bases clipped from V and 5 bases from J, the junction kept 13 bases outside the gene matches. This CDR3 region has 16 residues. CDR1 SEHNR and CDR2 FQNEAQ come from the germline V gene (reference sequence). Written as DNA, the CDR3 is TGTGCCAGCAGCGTCTCGGGACTAGGTCCCGAGGAGACCCAGTACTTC. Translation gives CASSVSGLGPEETQYF.

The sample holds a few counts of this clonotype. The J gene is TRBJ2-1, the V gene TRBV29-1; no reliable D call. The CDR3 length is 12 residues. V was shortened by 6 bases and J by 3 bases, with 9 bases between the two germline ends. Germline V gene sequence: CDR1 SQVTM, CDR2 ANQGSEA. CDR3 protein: CSVSQSYNEQFF. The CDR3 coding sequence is TGCAGCGTCTCCCAGAGCTACAATGAGCAGTTCTTC.

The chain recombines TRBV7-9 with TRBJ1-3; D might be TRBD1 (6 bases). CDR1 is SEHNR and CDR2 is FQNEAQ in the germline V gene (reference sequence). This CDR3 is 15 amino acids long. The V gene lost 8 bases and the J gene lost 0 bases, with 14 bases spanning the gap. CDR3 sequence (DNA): TGTGCCAGCCGCGAGGACAGAATCTCTGGAAACACCATATATTTT. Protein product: CASREDRISGNTIYF.

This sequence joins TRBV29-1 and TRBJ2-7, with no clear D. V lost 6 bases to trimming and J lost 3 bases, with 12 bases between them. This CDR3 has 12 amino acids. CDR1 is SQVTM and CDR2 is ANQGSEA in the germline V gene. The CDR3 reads CSVRAQLYEQYF. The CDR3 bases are TGCAGCGTCCGAGCTCAGCTCTACGAGCAGTACTTC.

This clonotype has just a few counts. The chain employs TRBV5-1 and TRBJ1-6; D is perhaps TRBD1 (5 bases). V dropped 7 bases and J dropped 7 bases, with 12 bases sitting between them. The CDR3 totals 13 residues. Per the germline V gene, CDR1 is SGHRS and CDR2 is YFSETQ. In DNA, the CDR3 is TGCGCCAGCGGAATGGAGGGGAATTCACCCCTCCACTTT. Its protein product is CASGMEGNSPLHF.

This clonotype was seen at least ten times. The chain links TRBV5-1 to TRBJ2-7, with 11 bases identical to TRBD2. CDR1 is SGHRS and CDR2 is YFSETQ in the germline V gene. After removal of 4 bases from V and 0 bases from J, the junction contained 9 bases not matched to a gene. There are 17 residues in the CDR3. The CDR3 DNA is TGCGCCAGCAGCCCACCTACTAGCGGGGGCTTCTCCTACGAGCAGTACTTC. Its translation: CASSPPTSGGFSYEQYF.

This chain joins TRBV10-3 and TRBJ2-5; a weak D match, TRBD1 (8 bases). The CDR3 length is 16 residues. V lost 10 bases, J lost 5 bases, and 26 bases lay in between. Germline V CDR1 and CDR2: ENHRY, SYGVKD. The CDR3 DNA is TGTGCCACCGGAGCACAGGGGGGGCATGTTAGGGAGACCCAGTACTTC. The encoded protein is CATGAQGGHVRETQYF.

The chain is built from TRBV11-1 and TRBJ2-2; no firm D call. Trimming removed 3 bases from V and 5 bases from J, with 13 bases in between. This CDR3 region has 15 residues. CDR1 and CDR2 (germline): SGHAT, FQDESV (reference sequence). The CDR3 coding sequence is TGTGCCAGCAGCTTTCTTCGCGGAATTACCGGGGAGCTGTTTTTT. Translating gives CASSFLRGITGELFF.